This record looks at one T cell receptor (beta chain) sequence and its context. The antigen this receptor binds is unknown. Base qualities are not at hand, and no much larger clone is one base apart. The library was made by the immunoSEQ multiplex PCR assay. A mixture of 60 forward primers for TCR Vbeta segments and 13 reverse primers for TCR Jbeta segments was used in the multiplex PCR. The CDR3 region of rearranged TCR beta genes was amplified from genomic DNA by a multiplex PCR assay. The Illumina HiSeq System was used to sequence the amplified TCR beta libraries as 87-base-pair reads. Per the original workflow: In a later analysis, some 80 million unique TCR beta chains were counted across the roughly 610 repertoires, and about 10 million of these chains were shared by at least two donors. A nearest-neighbor algorithm error-corrected the raw reads and collapsed the reads into unique sequences, merging closely related sequences to remove PCR and sequencing errors. Alignment of CDR3 sequences to IMGT reference sequences was used to assign V, D and J gene segments. For a sequence to be retained, a match of at least six nucleotides was required to both a V gene segment and a J gene segment. Rearrangements were classified as productive when the CDR3 lacked stop codons and remained in frame with V and J, and all other rearrangements were classified as non-productive. Following IMGT convention, CDR3 was defined as the stretch from the second conserved V-encoded cysteine up to the conserved J-encoded phenylalanine. In an earlier analysis of around 640 of the donors, sequences lacking an unambiguous match to a single V gene segment were excluded. An earlier analysis of under 750 of the donors called V segments functional above 56.7% productive rearrangements and segregating when the between-donor standard deviation exceeded 5%. To diagnose cytomegalovirus status from the catalog of TCR beta chain sequences, a statistical classification framework was built. In a later analysis, TCR nucleotide sequences were compared against IMGT/GENE-DB human TR gene sequences so that V and J genes could be assigned. Using the TCRdist pipeline, a later analysis assigned CDR3 sequences along with most-parsimonious VDJ recombination scenarios. In a later analysis, every TCR beta chain was defined by the combination of its CDR3 amino acid sequence and its V-gene family, and reads without a unique V-gene family were dropped. In a later analysis, 550 to 650 highly shared, low-generation-probability nucleotide sequences were removed to address suspected cross-contamination and a sequencing artifact. In a later analysis, a clonal expansion index for each public chain was calculated from normalized within-repertoire ranks of inferred template counts. Generation probabilities in a later analysis came from a VDJ recombination model fitted to out-of-frame rearrangements, and those results were checked against IGoR. In a later analysis, TCR-TCR, TCR-HLA and TCR-CMV co-occurrence was scored with hypergeometric tests, and a repertoire-size bias correction was applied to TCR pairs. In a later analysis, false discovery rates were estimated by permuting HLA or CMV assignments 20 times. A later analysis grouped co-occurring TCRs with DBSCAN, adding TCRdist sequence similarity when clustering within HLA-allele-positive subsets. Repertoires with fewer than 30,000 or more than 120,000 public chains were left out of co-occurrence clustering, as were several repertoires with anomalous nucleotide sharing. TCRdb took this table from immuneACCESS and kept in-frame rearrangements with V and J called. Such tables lack part of the clones; where checked against another copy, unresolved V genes explain under half of the gap, and the rest is unexplained. The DNA was the basis for D and trimming; V, J and clone size are from that table. The sample records 200,000 to 250,000 clones, around three quarters of which are singletons. The leading ten clones occupy less than 20% of the sample.

CDR1 and CDR2, looked up from the germline V gene, are SGHRS and YFSETQ. Relative to germline, V is 5 bases shorter and J is 0 bases shorter, with 11 bases between their ends. The CDR3 runs 15 residues from the cysteine to the phenylalanine. The CDR3 DNA has 45 bases and is translated from base 1. This sample is part of a study of cytomegalovirus exposure and HLA in healthy donors (dated by TCRdb to the late 2010s). Regarding the complete study: In an earlier analysis of about 560 of the donors, 276 Gb of sequence data and 90 million to 120 million unique TCR beta sequences from roughly 180 million T cells were reported. About 300 gigabases of sequencing data and around 80 million unique TCR sequences made up an early release that covered roughly 670 HLA-typed donors. Among the roughly 370 genotyped donors, 81% belonged to the genetic ancestry cluster associated with self-reported Caucasian donors. The study aimed to test whether cataloging public T cell receptors could reveal signatures of past pathogen exposure. The study used immunosequencing to profile the T cell repertoires of 670 or so subjects and linked those repertoires to cytomegalovirus serostatus. In addition to the first cohort of 666 subjects, a separate validation cohort of 120 different subjects was used. High-throughput TCR immunosequencing, statistical association of individual TCRs with disease status, and machine learning were combined to predict cytomegalovirus infection status. In a later analysis, previously published TCR beta repertoires from 550 to 700 donors were re-analyzed and high-resolution HLA genotyping was added so that TCR occurrence patterns could be studied. The later analysis used no new phenotypic data to find candidate immune exposures, relying instead on TCR beta sequences and their occurrence across donors. An earlier analysis of roughly 580 of the donors used high-throughput TCR beta sequencing to judge whether each TCR beta V gene segment behaved as functional or pseudogenic. Donor age, sex, ethnicity and CMV serostatus were compiled together with the repertoire data. Genome-wide SNP genotypes for about 55% of the roughly 670 donors were used in a later genetic analysis, which treated that subset as a discovery cohort. Every discovery cohort repertoire had been produced on one sequencing platform. HLA typing included class I and class II loci at four-digit resolution. Typing coverage varied by locus: about 620-630 donors for A, B, C, DRB1 and DQB1; some 520 for DQA1; about 600 for DPA1; around 450 for DPB1. Roughly 5 DR-DQ haplotypes were handled as single units for association and clustering, since linkage in the cohort was strong. On average, about 240,000 unique TCR beta nucleotide sequences were sequenced per donor among 350 to 400 genotyped donors of the cohort, with roughly 18% of those sequences being non-productive.

Results the study describes overall, beyond this receptor: Roughly uniform sequencing depth across donors was assumed in presence/absence analyses, although this assumption may not hold. At a false discovery rate of 0.05, a later analysis linked 16,951 TCR beta sequences to specific HLA alleles. An association between a missense DCLRE1C variant and V-gene and J-gene trimming of TCR beta chains was found in a later genetic analysis and replicated in an independent cohort. Because the 87-base-pair reads could not distinguish some IMGT-functional V segments, including TRBV6-2 and TRBV6-3, those segments were excluded. In a later analysis, most CMV-associated TCR beta chains were found to appear HLA-restricted, with HLA associations seemingly driven largely by CMV exposure. According to a later analysis, parvovirus B19, influenza, CMV and Epstein-Barr virus appeared linked to several top co-occurrence clusters. The study listed 150 to 200 TCR beta chains as associated with cytomegalovirus. The earlier analysis of fewer than 750 of the donors excluded some 15 rarely observed V segments, including chromosome 9 orphons, because counts were too low. Cytomegalovirus status was reported to be diagnosed by the classifier with high specificity and sensitivity in both the original and validation cohorts. A cluster of highly shared sequence variants was judged likely to be a technical artifact of the sequencing pipeline. A later genetic analysis reported fewer N-insertions in productive TCRs among donors in an Asian-associated ancestry cluster than the approximately 670-donor mean. Because some donors lacked HLA typing at each locus, the association tests relied only on the typed subset. In vitro tests confirmed that a few of the cytomegalovirus-associated TCR beta chains recognize cytomegalovirus antigens. When HLA alleles, especially DR and DQ, strongly co-occurred, attributing TCR associations to individual alleles was difficult. A further reported finding was that TCR beta sequences accurately predicted the HLA-A and HLA-B alleles for most subjects in the first cohort. According to the authors, the approach could potentially be generalized to other disease states and immunological phenotypes. In an earlier analysis of around 600 of the donors, most TCR beta V segments appeared in productive rearrangements about 90% or about 30% of the time, broadly matching IMGT annotations. CMV serostatus was the only immune exposure information available for the cohort. A later analysis found that HLA-associated TCR beta chains were more clonally expanded and had lower generation probabilities than equally common non-associated chains. Correlated functional status among segregating V segments might be attributable to linkage disequilibrium, but an unknown experimental factor could not be ruled out. Only TCR beta chains were sequenced in this cohort, and the absence of alpha or paired-chain data limited detectable features. A later analysis found that TCR association rates varied across HLA loci, with DRB1 alleles showing the most associated TCRs and HLA-C alleles the fewest. Most TCR sequences were seen in very few donors, while some public TCRs were found in many individuals.

In total, more than 500 healthy bone marrow donors made up the cohort. At the time of sampling, all cohort members were nominally healthy, though unrecorded immune exposures were likely present. The donor was CMV seronegative and was included in the group of 352 seronegative cohort members. Every donor gave a peripheral blood sample, and the peripheral blood mononuclear cells from that sample were used for TCR beta sequencing. Genomic DNA extraction from the blood cell samples was performed with the Qiagen DNeasy Blood Extraction Kit. Sequenced: PBMCs. This receptor was identified in a man in his forties in good health and CMV-seronegative. The chain is assembled from TRBV5-1 and TRBJ2-2, with TRBD2 tentatively as D gene (5 bases match). The CDR3 sequence is CASSSRGTNTGELFF. The DNA sequence is TGCGCCAGCAGTTCCCGGGGTACGAACACCGGGGAGCTGTTTTTT.